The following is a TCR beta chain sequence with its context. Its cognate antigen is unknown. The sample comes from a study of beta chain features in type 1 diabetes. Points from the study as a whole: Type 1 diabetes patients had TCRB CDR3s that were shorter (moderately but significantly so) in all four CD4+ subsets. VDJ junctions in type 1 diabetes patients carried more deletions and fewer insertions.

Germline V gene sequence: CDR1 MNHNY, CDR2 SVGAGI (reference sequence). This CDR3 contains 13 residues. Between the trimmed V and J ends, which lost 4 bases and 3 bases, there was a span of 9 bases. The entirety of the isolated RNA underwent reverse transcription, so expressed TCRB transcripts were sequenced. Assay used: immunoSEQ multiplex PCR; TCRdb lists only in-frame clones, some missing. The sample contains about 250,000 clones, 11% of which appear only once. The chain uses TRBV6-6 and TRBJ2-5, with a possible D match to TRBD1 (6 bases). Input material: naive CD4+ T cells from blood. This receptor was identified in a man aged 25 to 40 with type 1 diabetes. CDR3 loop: CASSWDTEETQYF. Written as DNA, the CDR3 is TGTGCCAGCAGTTGGGACACCGAAGAGACCCAGTACTTC.